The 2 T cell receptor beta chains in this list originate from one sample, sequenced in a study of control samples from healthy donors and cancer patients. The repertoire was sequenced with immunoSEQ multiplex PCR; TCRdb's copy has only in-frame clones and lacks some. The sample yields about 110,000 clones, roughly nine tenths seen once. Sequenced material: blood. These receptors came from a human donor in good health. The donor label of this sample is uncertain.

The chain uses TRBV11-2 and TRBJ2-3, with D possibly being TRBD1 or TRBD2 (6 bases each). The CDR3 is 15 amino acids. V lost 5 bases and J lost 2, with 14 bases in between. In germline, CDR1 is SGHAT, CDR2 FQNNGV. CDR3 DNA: TGTGCCAGCAGCCCCGGGGGCAGGCACACAGATACGCAGTATTTT. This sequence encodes CASSPGGRHTDTQYF.

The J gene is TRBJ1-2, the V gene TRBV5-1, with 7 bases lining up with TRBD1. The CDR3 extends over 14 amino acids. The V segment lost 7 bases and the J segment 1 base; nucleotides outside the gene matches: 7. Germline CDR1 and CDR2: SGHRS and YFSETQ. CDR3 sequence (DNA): TGCGCCAGCTTCGGGACAGATAGTAACTATGGCTACACCTTC. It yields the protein CASFGTDSNYGYTF.